These 2 T cell receptor beta chains originate from one sample sequenced in a study of T-cell reconstitution after alpha-beta-depleted transplantation in children. Preparing the TCRbeta library involved the use of unique molecular identifiers. TCRdb redid the calling of the PCR reads with MiXCR, one entry per CDR3 protein. The sample shows about 90,000 distinct CDR3 sequences, 15% to 18% of them seen only once. The source was PBMCs, mostly from graft donor cells, collected 180 days after TCRalphabeta/CD19-depleted stem cell transplant. The source of these receptors is a male patient between 2 and 15 years old who had a stem cell transplant for acute lymphoblastic leukemia, so the T cells may come from the graft donor.

This clonotype was picked up a small number of times. The chain is built from TRBV19 and TRBJ2-3; D unresolved. Germline CDR1 and CDR2: LNHDA and SQIVND (reference sequence). The V gene lost 2 bases and the J gene lost 4 bases, with 4 bases spanning the gap. This CDR3 has 12 amino acids. CDR3 protein: CASSIFPDTQYF. As DNA, the CDR3 is TGTGCCAGTAGTATATTCCCAGATACGCAGTATTTT.

A note on this clonotype: This could be a read error, since a much larger clone is one nucleotide away. The chain combines TRBV20-1 with TRBJ1-5; D gene unclear. The germline gives CDR1 DFQATT, CDR2 SNEGSKA (reference sequence). Trimming stripped 4 bases from V and 5 bases from J, with 21 bases between. The CDR3 has 16 amino acids. Written as DNA, the CDR3 is TGCAGTGCTACTCTGGACTGGGAGGGCCACCATCAGCCCCAGCATTTT. The encoded protein is CSATLDWEGHHQPQHF.